The entry that follows covers one T cell receptor beta chain sequence. These data originate in a study of blood T cell repertoires in COVID-19. About the research overall: The United States, Italy and Spain provided the acute and convalescent COVID-19 samples.

As processed by the authors: Estimated nucleated cell counts came from reference gene primer amplification. The table came from immunoSEQ multiplex PCR; TCRdb's copy has only in-frame clones and leaves some out. The D gene and trimming were derived from the DNA, and the V and J assignments and clone size from that table. The sample has 270,000 or so clones, around nine tenths seen once. V was shortened by 4 bases and J by 3 bases, with 10 bases between the two germline ends. The CDR3 is 14 amino acids. Germline CDR1 is MNHEY and CDR2 is SVGEGT. Sequenced: peripheral blood. The sequence was obtained from a woman aged 40 to 55 who had recovered from COVID-19. This sequence joins TRBV6-2 or TRBV6-3 and TRBJ1-5; the D gene is possibly TRBD1 (5 bases). CDR3 sequence reads: CASSSSDTNQPQHF. Here the CDR3 DNA reads TGTGCCAGCAGTTCATCGGACACCAATCAGCCCCAGCATTTT.